This TCR beta chain is drawn from a study of blood T cell repertoires in COVID-19 (dated by TCRdb to the early 2020s). At the level of the whole study: Collaborator samples came from the United States, Italy and Spain and covered acute and convalescent phases of COVID-19. The prospective study material was composed of cDNA or gDNA derived from T cells, B-cell-depleted T cells, or PBMCs. The dataset comprised deeply sampled blood TCRbeta repertoires from subjects exposed to, actively infected with, or recovered from COVID-19. The repertoires were made available in a free public database intended to serve as a resource for research on the immune response to SARS-CoV-2. The samples were drawn from the first 160 participants of the ongoing ImmuneRACE study and from over 950 subjects provided by 6 global collaborators. A de-identified subject ID, COVID-19 status, age in years and sex were almost always included in the sample metadata. Where available, HLA class I and class II types were taken from metadata supplied by the sample provider and were not determined by assay-based typing.

Each collaborating institution followed its own protocols to collect whole blood in K2EDTA tubes. Collaborator samples were shipped for TCRbeta analysis as frozen whole blood, isolated PBMCs, or DNA extracted from either sample type. CDR1 MNHEY and CDR2 SVGAGI were looked up in the germline V gene. Its CDR3 holds 14 amino acids, cysteine through phenylalanine. Just the 42-base CDR3 DNA is kept, in frame starting at base 1. Trimming removed 7 bases from V and 0 bases from J, leaving 13 bases between the germline ends. The immunoSEQ Assay, a bias-controlled multiplex PCR, was used to amplify TCRbeta CDR3 regions from genomic DNA. Turning to the authors' computational methods: The number of nucleated cells in each sample was estimated by amplification of reference gene primers within the assay. Sequence reads were collapsed and filtered to measure the absolute abundance of every unique TCRbeta CDR3 rearrangement. For each sample, productive Simpson clonality was calculated by taking the square root of Simpson's diversity index across productive rearrangements. Here the immuneACCESS table is served through TCRdb, limited to in-frame sequences with V and J called. Missing clones are a known gap in these copies; in checked studies unresolved V genes cover under half, and the rest lacks a known reason. V and J calls and clone size are given by that table; D and trimming were obtained from the DNA. The sample records tens of thousands of clones, 70% to 90% of which are singletons. Jointly, the top ten make up over 4.5% of the sample.

What the study reported, not specific to this receptor: The amount of clinical and demographic metadata varied by source and participant and was provided uncurated.

With regard to this clone: Its antigen remains unidentified. Nothing much larger sits one base from this clone, and base qualities are not available.

Sequences were obtained from peripheral blood. The receptor chain draws on TRBV6-5 and TRBJ2-7, with a weak D call of TRBD1 (6 bases match). The sequence derives from a woman aged 60-70 years with acute or convalescent COVID-19. The CDR3 region reads CASTPTRGSYEQYF. The DNA sequence reads TGTGCCAGCACACCAACCAGGGGCTCCTACGAGCAGTACTTC.